These 32 T cell receptor beta chains were sequenced from one sample in a study of T cell repertoires in cytomegalovirus infection. TCRdb reprocessed the reads with MiXCR, giving one entry per CDR3 protein. The sample holds 150,000 to 200,000 distinct CDR3 sequences, about a sixth seen once. Input material: CD8+ T cells from PBMCs. The receptors derive from a human donor in good health (CMV status not recorded). Some clones in this sample may be carry-over from other donors' samples.

The chain recombines TRBV19 with TRBJ2-1, with TRBD2 identical over 7 bases. The CDR3 is 14 residues long. V shed 4 bases, J shed 8 bases, and the junction held 8 bases outside the gene matches. The germline V gene has CDR1 LNHDA and CDR2 SQIVND (reference sequence). The CDR3 spells CASSRTSEFHEQFF. The CDR3 DNA reads as TGTGCCAGTAGTAGAACTAGCGAGTTCCATGAGCAGTTCTTC.

This clonotype was seen a few times. The rearrangement joins TRBV10-1 to TRBJ1-1; D gene ambiguous. The CDR3 contains 15 residues. The germline V and J ends were trimmed by 0 bases and 0 bases, with 8 bases remaining between them. Germline loops: CDR1 WNHNN, CDR2 SYGVQD (reference sequence). For the CDR3, the DNA is TGCGCCAGCAGTGAGTCGATATCGGTGAACACTGAAGCTTTCTTT. Its translation: CASSESISVNTEAFF.

This clonotype was counted a few times. The chain employs TRBV4-1 and TRBJ2-5; no firm D call. The ends were cut back, 0 bases at V and 5 bases at J, with 16 bases in the middle. The CDR3 sequence is 16 residues long. The germline CDR1 and CDR2 sequences are MGHRA and YSYEKL. The CDR3 sequence: CASSQDSLDTLETQYF. The CDR3 DNA reads as TGCGCCAGCAGCCAAGACAGCCTCGACACCCTGGAGACCCAGTACTTC.

This clonotype was found a few times. The CDR3 protein is CASSPLGFNEQYF. The CDR3 DNA follows: TGTGCCAGCAGCCCCCTGGGGTTCAACGAGCAGTACTTC. The V and J genes are TRBV7-6 and TRBJ2-7, with D unclear. This CDR3 has 13 residues. Per germline, CDR1 SGHVS and CDR2 FNYEAQ. The V and J ends lost 5 bases and 5 bases respectively, with 13 bases between them.

This clonotype was found a few times. The chain links TRBV6-2 or TRBV6-3 to TRBJ2-1, with 8 positions matching TRBD2. From germline, CDR1 is MNHEY and CDR2 SVGEGT. This CDR3 is 14 amino acids long. V trimming: 7 bases; J trimming: 2 bases; junction bases outside the gene matches: 4. This chain's CDR3 is CASTLSGTYNEQFF. The CDR3, as DNA: TGTGCCAGCACTCTTAGCGGGACCTACAATGAGCAGTTCTTC.

This clonotype was detected only a few times. The chain uses TRBV7-9 and TRBJ1-2; 9 nucleotides match TRBD1. The V gene's germline CDR1 is SEHNR and CDR2 FQNEAQ (reference sequence). Unmatched junction bases numbered 7, after V lost 5 bases and J lost 6 bases. The CDR3 covers 14 residues. The CDR3 protein is CASSLGTGNDGYTF. In DNA form, the CDR3 reads TGTGCCAGCAGCCTCGGGACAGGGAACGATGGCTACACCTTC.

This clonotype showed up just a few times. The chain has TRBV5-5 and TRBJ2-1; D is unclear. The CDR3 contains 12 residues. V was cut by 1 base and J by 9 bases, with 8 bases left in between. CDR1 SGHKS and CDR2 YYEKEE come from the germline V gene (reference sequence). This CDR3 reads CASSLTNREQFF. Here the CDR3 DNA reads TGTGCCAGCAGCTTGACGAACCGTGAGCAGTTCTTC.

There are a few counts of this clonotype. V usage is TRBV6-2 or TRBV6-3 and J usage is TRBJ2-3, with 10 bases lining up with TRBD1. With 3 bases clipped from V and 4 bases from J, the junction kept 4 bases outside the gene matches. Germline V lookup: CDR1 MNHEY, CDR2 SVGEGT. This CDR3 has 15 amino acids. In nucleotides, the CDR3 is TGTGCCAGCAGTTATGGGGGACAGGGGTCAGATACGCAGTATTTT. Protein sequence: CASSYGGQGSDTQYF.

This chain links TRBV28 with TRBJ2-7, with 7 bases fitting TRBD2. Germline V lookup: CDR1 MDHEN, CDR2 SYDVKM. Unmatched junction bases numbered 9, after V lost 7 bases and J lost 3 bases. The CDR3 has 14 residues. In DNA, the CDR3 is TGTGCCAGCACCCTGGGGGGGAGAGGCTACGAGCAGTACTTC. Its translation is CASTLGGRGYEQYF. The full variable domain, rest sourced from reference TRBV28 and TRBJ2-7, is DVKVTQSSRYLVKRTGEKVFLECVQDMDHENMFWYRQDPGLGLRLIYFSYDVKMKEKGDIPEGYSVSREKKERFSLILESASTNQTSMYLCASTLGGRGYEQYFGPGTRLTVT.

The chain carries TRBV7-8 and TRBJ2-1; D is undetermined. The germline gives CDR1 SGHVS, CDR2 FQNEAQ. V was trimmed by 1 base and J by 6 bases, leaving 4 bases between them. There are 12 residues in the CDR3. The CDR3 DNA follows: TGTGCCAGCAGCTTAGTGACCAATGAGCAGTTCTTC. Translating gives CASSLVTNEQFF.

This clonotype was seen a handful of times. The chain recombines TRBV7-2 with TRBJ2-1; 10 bases are shared with TRBD2. The V segment lost 1 base and the J segment 8 bases; nucleotides outside the gene matches: 5. Per the germline V gene, CDR1 is SGHTA and CDR2 is FQGNSA. The length of the CDR3 is 15 residues. CDR3 DNA: TGTGCCAGCAGCTTAGAACCTAGCGGGGGCGATGAGCAGTTCTTC. Protein: CASSLEPSGGDEQFF.

Notes on this clonotype: A junction boundary mismatches the germline segment, possibly from a read error. The chain employs TRBV28 and TRBJ1-5; no definite D call. Germline V gene data show CDR1 as MDHEN and CDR2 as SYDVKM. The CDR3 covers 14 residues. The chain's CDR3 is CASTLSGSGQPQHF. The CDR3, as DNA: TGTGCCAGCACTTTATCGGGATCGGGTCAGCCCCAGCATTTT.

The V gene is TRBV29-1, the J gene TRBJ1-1; D uncertain. Germline-derived CDR1 and CDR2 are SQVTM and ANQGSEA. The V and J ends lost 6 bases and 8 bases respectively, with 10 bases between them. The length of the CDR3 is 10 residues. In DNA form, the CDR3 reads TGCAGCGTGACAAACCTCGAAGCTTTCTTT. Amino acid sequence: CSVTNLEAFF.

The chain carries TRBV6-2 or TRBV6-3 and TRBJ2-1; D not certain. Per the germline V gene, CDR1 is MNHEY and CDR2 is SVGEGT. This CDR3 has 13 residues. Trimming removed 0 bases from V and 10 bases from J, with 10 bases in between. The CDR3 here is CASSYSTYVEQFF. CDR3 sequence (DNA): TGTGCCAGCAGTTACTCGACTTACGTCGAGCAGTTCTTC.

This clonotype has just a few counts. CDR3 in amino acids: CASREGASPLHF. The CDR3 nucleotides read TGTGCCAGTAGAGAGGGCGCTTCACCCCTCCACTTT. V usage is TRBV19 and J usage is TRBJ1-6; D unclear. V was shortened by 6 bases and J by 9 bases, with 9 bases between the two germline ends. The CDR3 has 12 amino acids. CDR1 LNHDA and CDR2 SQIVND come from the germline V gene (reference sequence).

This sequence joins TRBV11-2 and TRBJ2-7; TRBD2 matches 11 bases. CDR1 SGHAT and CDR2 FQNNGV come from the germline V gene. The CDR3 is 16 residues long. The trim removed 4 bases at V and 0 bases at J, leaving 5 bases unmatched. CDR3 sequence reads: CASSSGLAGISYEQYF. CDR3 sequence (DNA): TGTGCCAGCAGCTCCGGACTAGCGGGTATCTCCTACGAGCAGTACTTC. The full variable domain, completed using reference TRBV11-2 and TRBJ2-7, is EAGVAQSPRYKIIEKRQSVAFWCNPISGHATLYWYQQILGQGPKLLIQFQNNGVVDDSQLPKDRFSAERLKGVDSTLKIQPAKLEDSAVYLCASSSGLAGISYEQYFGPGTRLTVT.

This clonotype appeared a few times. This chain joins TRBV6-2 or TRBV6-3 and TRBJ2-3, with TRBD1 as a possible D gene (5 bases). This CDR3 has 11 amino acids. Germline CDR1 is MNHEY and CDR2 is SVGEGT. The V end lost 6 bases, the J end lost 7 bases, and 8 bases lay between the germline ends. The CDR3: CASSQGYTQYF. The CDR3 DNA reads TGTGCCAGCAGCCAGGGTTATACGCAGTATTTT.

V gene TRBV28 combines with J gene TRBJ1-1; the D gene is possibly TRBD1 (6 bases). CDR1 MDHEN and CDR2 SYDVKM come from the germline V gene. This CDR3 has 16 residues. V lost 4 bases and J 3 bases, leaving 18 bases between the germline ends. DNA for the CDR3: TGTGCCAGCAGTTCCCTAGGGGGAGGGATGGACACTGAAGCTTTCTTT. This codes for CASSSLGGGMDTEAFF.

This clonotype came up many times. This chain links TRBV28 with TRBJ1-4; TRBD1 is a possible D gene (6 bases). V was pared by 10 bases and J by 0 bases, with 18 bases between. The CDR3 extends over 16 amino acids. Germline lookup yields CDR1 MDHEN and CDR2 SYDVKM. CDR3 protein: CATNRQEYATNEKLFF. The CDR3 DNA reads as TGTGCCACGAACCGACAGGAGTATGCAACTAATGAAAAACTGTTTTTT.

This clonotype appeared a few times. J is TRBJ2-7 and V is TRBV28; D gene unclear. V was clipped by 3 bases and J by 2 bases, with 14 bases between them. CDR1 MDHEN and CDR2 SYDVKM come from the germline V gene. This CDR3 comprises 15 residues. CDR3 protein: CASSFNRDNPYEQYF. The CDR3 bases are TGTGCCAGCAGTTTCAACCGAGACAACCCCTACGAGCAGTACTTC.

The chain recombines TRBV29-1 with TRBJ2-2; D is unresolved. The CDR3 sequence is 15 residues long. Trimming stripped 1 base from V and 2 bases from J, with 11 bases between. Germline-derived CDR1 and CDR2 are SQVTM and ANQGSEA. In DNA form, the CDR3 reads TGCAGCGTTGAAGGCAGATCCACCAACACCGGGGAGCTGTTTTTT. This translates into CSVEGRSTNTGELFF.

This clonotype was seen a few times. The chain employs TRBV5-5 and TRBJ2-1, with 9 bases aligning to TRBD2. J lost 6 bases, V lost 0 bases, and 4 bases had no gene match. The germline V gene has CDR1 SGHKS and CDR2 YYEKEE (reference sequence). This CDR3 contains 15 residues. The CDR3 sequence: CASSLDPAGGNEQFF. The CDR3 DNA reads as TGTGCCAGCAGCTTGGACCCAGCGGGGGGCAATGAGCAGTTCTTC.

Only a few counts were recorded for this clonotype. This chain uses TRBV7-2 with TRBJ2-1, with 7 positions matching TRBD1. V lost 5 bases, J lost 2 bases, and 6 bases stayed unmatched. This CDR3 is built from 15 residues. The V gene's germline CDR1 is SGHTA and CDR2 FQGNSA. The CDR3 sequence: CASSIITGAYNEQFF. The CDR3, as DNA: TGTGCCAGCAGCATAATTACAGGGGCCTACAATGAGCAGTTCTTC.

This clonotype has only a few counts. The rearrangement uses TRBV12-3 or TRBV12-4 and TRBJ2-2, with a weak D call TRBD2 (5 bases). The V end was cut by 3 bases, the J end by 4 bases, with 6 bases between. The CDR3 is 13 residues long. The CDR3 sequence: CASSLGSTGELFF. The CDR3 DNA sequence: TGTGCCAGCAGTTTGGGGAGCACCGGGGAGCTGTTTTTT.

This clonotype was seen a handful of times. The J gene is TRBJ2-7, the V gene TRBV7-8; 10 nucleotides match TRBD2. V was pared by 4 bases and J by 6 bases, with 9 bases of the junction left unmatched. Germline CDR1 and CDR2: SGHVS and FQNEAQ. The CDR3 length is 15 residues. The CDR3 DNA reads as TGTGCCAGCAGCTCACCAGGGACTAGCGCGGTCGAGCAGTACTTC. As protein: CASSSPGTSAVEQYF.

The chain carries TRBV12-3 or TRBV12-4 and TRBJ2-7; D remains ambiguous. The CDR3 loop spans 14 amino acids. The V and J ends lost 3 bases and 1 base respectively, with 10 bases between them. In DNA, the CDR3 is TGTGCCAGCAGTTTCCGTCAGCTATCCTACGAGCAGTACTTC. Amino acid sequence: CASSFRQLSYEQYF.

This clonotype was picked up a small number of times. The gene calls are TRBV9 and TRBJ1-1; D is ambiguous. The CDR3 runs to 15 residues. Germline assignment: CDR1 SGDLS and CDR2 YYNGEE. Trimming stripped 0 bases from V and 5 bases from J, with 14 bases between. The CDR3 region has the DNA TGTGCCAGCAGCGTAGGGCCCTGGGATGGAACTGAAGCTTTCTTT. Translated, it gives CASSVGPWDGTEAFF.

This clonotype has just a few counts. The chain carries TRBV28 and TRBJ2-3; D not certain. Germline assignment: CDR1 MDHEN and CDR2 SYDVKM. There are 15 residues in the CDR3. The V and J ends lost 5 bases and 0 bases respectively, with 12 bases between them. The CDR3 sequence is CASSVTQLSTDTQYF. CDR3 bases: TGTGCCAGCAGTGTTACACAGTTGAGCACAGATACGCAGTATTTT.

This clonotype has ten or more counts. This CDR3 reads CASSYPGIGNQPQHF. The DNA for the CDR3 is TGTGCCAGCAGTTACCCGGGTATCGGCAATCAGCCCCAGCATTTT. V is TRBV6-2 or TRBV6-3 and J is TRBJ1-5; D remains ambiguous. This CDR3 has 15 residues. From germline, CDR1 is MNHEY and CDR2 SVGEGT. Trimming removed 2 bases at V and 2 bases at J, with 10 bases between.

This clonotype was observed a handful of times. The rearrangement links TRBV20-1 to TRBJ2-3, with TRBD2 identical over 8 bases. Looked up from germline, CDR1 is DFQATT and CDR2 is SNEGSKA (reference sequence). Germline trimming cut 0 bases from V and 5 bases from J; bases unmatched to any gene: 7. The length of the CDR3 is 15 residues. Here the CDR3 DNA reads TGCAGTGCTAGAGACGTGAGCGGGAGTAGAGATACGCAGTATTTT. Protein product: CSARDVSGSRDTQYF.

V and J are TRBV5-1 and TRBJ1-1, with D tentatively TRBD1 (5 bases). The CDR3 loop spans 13 amino acids. Germline lookup yields CDR1 SGHRS and CDR2 YFSETQ. Trimming stripped 0 bases from V and 7 bases from J, with 10 bases between. CDR3 sequence (DNA): TGCGCCAGCAGCTTGGGAGGGGTCGGTGAAGCTTTCTTT. Its translation: CASSLGGVGEAFF. Looking up the rest from reference TRBV5-1 and TRBJ1-1 gives the full variable domain: KAGVTQTPRYLIKTRGQQVTLSCSPISGHRSVSWYQQTPGQGLQFLFEYFSETQRNKGNFPGRFSGRQFSNSRSEMNVSTLELGDSALYLCASSLGGVGEAFFGQGTRLTVV.

V and J are TRBV28 and TRBJ2-7; D perhaps matches TRBD2 (5 bases). Germline lookup yields CDR1 MDHEN and CDR2 SYDVKM. V gave up 3 bases and J gave up 7 bases, with 16 bases separating them. The CDR3 loop spans 14 amino acids. The CDR3 DNA reads as TGTGCCAGCAGTTTGCCGCCAGGACTTGGGGAGCAGTACTTC. Amino acid sequence: CASSLPPGLGEQYF.